One TCR beta chain is described in this entry. TCRdb's table, derived via immunoSEQ multiplex PCR, lists solely in-frame clones and lacks some. This table holds about 80,000 clones, roughly four fifths found once. These data originate in a study of blood T cell repertoires in COVID-19. The CDR3 has 13 residues. The germline CDR1 and CDR2 sequences are ENHRY and SYGVKD. The ends were cut back, 4 bases at V and 2 bases at J, with 8 bases in the middle. Sequencing was done on a sample of peripheral blood. This chain links TRBV10-3 with TRBJ1-2; D ambiguous. The receptor was isolated from a man aged 60-69 years with acute or convalescent COVID-19. CDR3 bases: TGTGCCATCAGTGTTGGCGGAAACTATGGCTACACCTTC. It is translated as CAISVGGNYGYTF.